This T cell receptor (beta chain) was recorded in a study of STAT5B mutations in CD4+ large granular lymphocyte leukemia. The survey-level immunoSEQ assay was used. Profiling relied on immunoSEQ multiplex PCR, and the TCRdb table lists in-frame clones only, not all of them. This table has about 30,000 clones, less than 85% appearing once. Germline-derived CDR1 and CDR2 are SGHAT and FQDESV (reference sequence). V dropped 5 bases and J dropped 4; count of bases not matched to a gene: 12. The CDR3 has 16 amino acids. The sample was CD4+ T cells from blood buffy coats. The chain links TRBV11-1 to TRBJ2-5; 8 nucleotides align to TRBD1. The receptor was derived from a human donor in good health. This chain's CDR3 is CASSPSRQGPGETQYF. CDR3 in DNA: TGTGCCAGCAGCCCATCCCGACAGGGGCCGGGAGAGACCCAGTACTTC.